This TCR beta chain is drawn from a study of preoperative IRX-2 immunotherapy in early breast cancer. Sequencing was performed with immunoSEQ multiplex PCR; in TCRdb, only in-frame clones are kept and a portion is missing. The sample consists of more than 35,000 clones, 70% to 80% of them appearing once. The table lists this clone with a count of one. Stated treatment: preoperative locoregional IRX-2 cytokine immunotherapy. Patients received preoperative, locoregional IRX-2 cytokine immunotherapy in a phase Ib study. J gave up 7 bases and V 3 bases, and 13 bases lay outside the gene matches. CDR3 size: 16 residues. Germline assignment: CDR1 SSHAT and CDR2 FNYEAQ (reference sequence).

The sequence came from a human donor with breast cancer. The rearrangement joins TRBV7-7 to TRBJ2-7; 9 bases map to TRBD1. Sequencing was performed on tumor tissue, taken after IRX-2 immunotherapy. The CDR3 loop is CASSLGLPGQGLEQYF. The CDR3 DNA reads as TGTGCCAGCAGCTTGGGACTCCCGGGACAGGGTCTGGAGCAGTACTTC.